This T cell receptor (beta chain) comes out of a study of cytomegalovirus exposure and HLA in healthy donors. Trimming removed 2 bases at V and 6 bases at J, with 16 bases between. There are 16 residues in the CDR3. Germline-derived CDR1 and CDR2 are MNHEY and SMNVEV (reference sequence). Findings and limits, study-wide: Highest at DRB1 and lowest at HLA-C, TCR association rates differed among HLA loci in a later analysis. CMV antigen specificity of a few CMV-associated chains was confirmed in vitro.

PCR amplification relied on 60 Vbeta primers (plus 13 Jbeta primers). Some clones are missing from TCRdb's copy, which holds only in-frame ones; the method was immunoSEQ multiplex PCR. The repertoire holds around 36,000 clones, roughly 79% seen once, with approximately 9.4% in the top ten. With regard to this clone: Its matching antigen is unknown.

Input material: PBMCs. This clonotype was obtained from a woman between 35 and 50 years old in good health and CMV-seronegative. This chain uses TRBV27 with TRBJ2-2; D is uncertain. The chain's CDR3 is CASSLRSLPLSGELFF. CDR3 DNA sequence: TGTGCCAGCAGTTTAAGGAGTCTACCGCTATCCGGGGAGCTGTTTTTT.